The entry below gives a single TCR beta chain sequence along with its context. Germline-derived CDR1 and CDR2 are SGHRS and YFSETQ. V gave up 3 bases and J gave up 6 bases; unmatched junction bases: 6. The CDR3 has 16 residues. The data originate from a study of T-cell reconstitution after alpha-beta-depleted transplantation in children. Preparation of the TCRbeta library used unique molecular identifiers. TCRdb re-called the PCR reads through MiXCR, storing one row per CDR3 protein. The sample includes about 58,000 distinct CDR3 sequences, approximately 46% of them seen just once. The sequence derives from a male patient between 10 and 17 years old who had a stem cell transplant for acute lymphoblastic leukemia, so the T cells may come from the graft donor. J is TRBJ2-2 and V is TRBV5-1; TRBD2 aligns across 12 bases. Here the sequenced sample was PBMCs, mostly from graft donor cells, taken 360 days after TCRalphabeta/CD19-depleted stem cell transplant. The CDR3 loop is CASSYRLAGAPGELFF. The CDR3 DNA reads TGCGCCAGCAGCTACCGACTAGCGGGAGCCCCCGGGGAGCTGTTTTTT. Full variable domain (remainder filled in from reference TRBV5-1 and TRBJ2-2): KAGVTQTPRYLIKTRGQQVTLSCSPISGHRSVSWYQQTPGQGLQFLFEYFSETQRNKGNFPGRFSGRQFSNSRSEMNVSTLELGDSALYLCASSYRLAGAPGELFFGEGSRLTVL.